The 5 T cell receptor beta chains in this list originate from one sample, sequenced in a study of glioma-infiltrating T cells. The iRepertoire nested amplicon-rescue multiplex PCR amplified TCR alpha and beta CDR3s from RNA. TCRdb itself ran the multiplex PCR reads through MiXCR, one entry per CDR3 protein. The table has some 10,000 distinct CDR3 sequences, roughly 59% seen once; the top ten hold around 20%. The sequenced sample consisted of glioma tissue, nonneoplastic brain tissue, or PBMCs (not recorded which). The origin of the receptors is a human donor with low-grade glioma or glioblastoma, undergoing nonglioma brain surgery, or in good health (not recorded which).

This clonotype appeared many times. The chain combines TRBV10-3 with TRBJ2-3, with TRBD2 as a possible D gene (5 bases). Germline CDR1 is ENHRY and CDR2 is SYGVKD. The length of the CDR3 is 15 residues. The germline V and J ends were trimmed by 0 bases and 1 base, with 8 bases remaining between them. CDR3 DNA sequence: TGTGCCATCAGTGAGTCTAGCGCCCGCACAGATACGCAGTATTTT. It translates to CAISESSARTDTQYF.

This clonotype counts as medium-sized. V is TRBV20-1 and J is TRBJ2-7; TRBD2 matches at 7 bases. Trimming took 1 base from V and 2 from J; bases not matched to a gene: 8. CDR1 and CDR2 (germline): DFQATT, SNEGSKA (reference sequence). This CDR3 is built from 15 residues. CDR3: CSARGKVAGPYEQYF. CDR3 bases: TGCAGTGCTAGAGGTAAAGTAGCGGGTCCCTACGAGCAGTACTTC.

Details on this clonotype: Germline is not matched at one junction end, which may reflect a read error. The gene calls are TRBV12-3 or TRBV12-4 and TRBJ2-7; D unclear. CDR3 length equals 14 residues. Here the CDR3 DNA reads TGTGCCAGCAGTCCCCGAATCATTTCCTACGGGCAGTACTTC. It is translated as CASSPRIISYGQYF.

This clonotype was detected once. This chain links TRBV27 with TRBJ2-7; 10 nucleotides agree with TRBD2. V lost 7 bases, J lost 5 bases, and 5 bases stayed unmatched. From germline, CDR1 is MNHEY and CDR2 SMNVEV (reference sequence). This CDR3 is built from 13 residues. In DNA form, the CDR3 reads TGTGCCAGCAACAATGGACTAGCGGACGAGCAGTACTTC. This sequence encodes CASNNGLADEQYF.

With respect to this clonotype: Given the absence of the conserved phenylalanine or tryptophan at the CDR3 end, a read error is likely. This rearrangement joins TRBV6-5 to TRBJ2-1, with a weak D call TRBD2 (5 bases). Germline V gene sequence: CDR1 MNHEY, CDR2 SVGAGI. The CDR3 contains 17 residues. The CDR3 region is CAGSSTASEGGIDEQFL. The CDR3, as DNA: TGTGCCGGCAGTTCCACCGCGTCCGAGGGCGGCATCGATGAGCAGTTCCTC.